These 32 T cell receptor beta chains share one sample of origin, sequenced in a study of shared clonotypes between healthy human individuals. Libraries were prepared by immunoSEQ multiplex PCR; TCRdb keeps only in-frame clonotypes and omits some of them. This sample has approximately 500,000 clones, with approximately 82% found just once. The sequenced sample was PBMCs. These receptors were obtained from a woman between 40 and 50 years old in good health. Some clones in this sample may be carry-over from other donors' samples.

J is TRBJ2-3 and V is TRBV7-9; 10 nucleotides line up with TRBD1. The trim removed 7 bases at V and 3 bases at J, leaving 4 bases unmatched. The CDR3 sequence is 14 residues long. Germline CDR1 reads SEHNR; CDR2 reads FQNEAQ (reference sequence). The chain's CDR3 is CASTGTGATDTQYF. CDR3 in DNA: TGTGCCAGCACCGGGACAGGGGCGACAGATACGCAGTATTTT.

This chain joins TRBV5-1 and TRBJ2-5; perhaps TRBD2 as D (5 bases). The CDR3 is 13 residues long. V lost 4 bases to trimming and J lost 3 bases, with 10 bases between them. The V gene's germline CDR1 is SGHRS and CDR2 YFSETQ. The CDR3 sequence: CASSASGKETQYF. The DNA for the CDR3 is TGCGCCAGCAGCGCCAGCGGTAAAGAGACCCAGTACTTC. Drawing the rest from reference TRBV5-1 and TRBJ2-5, the complete variable domain is KAGVTQTPRYLIKTRGQQVTLSCSPISGHRSVSWYQQTPGQGLQFLFEYFSETQRNKGNFPGRFSGRQFSNSRSEMNVSTLELGDSALYLCASSASGKETQYFGPGTRLLVL.

The rearrangement uses TRBV6-6 and TRBJ2-5; D is unclear. Trimming removed 0 bases at V and 7 bases at J, with 9 bases between. Germline CDR1 MNHNY, CDR2 SVGAGI (reference sequence). The CDR3 covers 13 residues. The CDR3 protein is CASSYSAVRTQYF. The CDR3 DNA sequence: TGTGCCAGCAGTTACTCCGCCGTCAGGACCCAGTACTTC.

The chain carries TRBV30 and TRBJ2-1; 8 nucleotides agree with TRBD2. V gave up 0 bases and J gave up 16 bases; unmatched junction bases: 8. The germline V gene has CDR1 GTSNPN and CDR2 SVGIG (reference sequence). CDR3 length: 12 amino acids. This CDR3 reads CAWSVQRERIFF. The CDR3 DNA follows: TGTGCCTGGAGTGTACAGCGGGAGAGAATTTTCTTC.

As to this clone: Compared with germline, one end of the junction differs, possibly owing to a read error. V is TRBV6-5 and J is TRBJ2-1; D is possibly TRBD1 (5 bases). Germline V gene lookup returns CDR1 MNHEY and CDR2 SVGAGI. The CDR3 covers 15 residues. CDR3 in DNA: TGTGCCAGCAGTGCAGGGCACCTCTCCCACAATGAGCAGTTCTTC. Protein product: CASSAGHLSHNEQFF.

The chain links TRBV30 to TRBJ2-5; D is perhaps TRBD2 (5 bases). The J call is uncertain, as TRBJ2-7 better fits the DNA end. This CDR3 spans 14 amino acids. CDR1 and CDR2 (germline): GTSNPN, SVGIG (reference sequence). The CDR3 DNA sequence: TGTGCCTGGAGAGATGTGAGGGCCGCCTACGAGCAGTACTTC. This gives the protein CAWRDVRAAYEQYF.

The chain carries TRBV7-3 and TRBJ2-2; tentative D call: TRBD2 (5 bases). This CDR3 comprises 17 residues. In germline, CDR1 is SGHTA, CDR2 FQGTGA. V lost 1 base and J lost 5, with 17 bases in between. Here the CDR3 reads CASSLISEGIYTGELFF. CDR3 DNA: TGTGCCAGCAGCTTAATCTCTGAGGGAATCTATACCGGGGAGCTGTTTTTT.

V usage is TRBV5-4 and J usage is TRBJ2-1, with 12 bases that match TRBD2. With 3 bases clipped from V and 5 bases from J, the junction kept 6 bases outside the gene matches. This CDR3 has 16 amino acids. CDR1 and CDR2 (germline): SGHNT, YYREEE (reference sequence). CDR3 DNA: TGTGCCAGCAGCTCTAGGACTAGCGGGGCGCACAATGAGCAGTTCTTC. It yields the protein CASSSRTSGAHNEQFF.

This chain links TRBV11-2 with TRBJ2-7, with no clear D. V lost 2 bases and J 5 bases, leaving 7 bases between the germline ends. This CDR3 has 12 amino acids. The germline gives CDR1 SGHAT, CDR2 FQNNGV. CDR3 DNA: TGTGCCAGCAGCTTATTACGAGACGAGCAGTACTTC. Translating gives CASSLLRDEQYF.

The table lists this clone with a count of one. The genes are TRBV7-2 and TRBJ1-2; 10 bases are a match to TRBD1. V shed 5 bases and J 7 bases; nucleotides not matched to a gene: 7. Looked up from germline, CDR1 is SGHTA and CDR2 is FQGNSA. CDR3 length: 14 amino acids. The CDR3 reads CASSPRTGGAGYTF. The CDR3 DNA sequence: TGTGCCAGCAGCCCCCGGACAGGGGGAGCTGGCTACACCTTC.

The chain combines TRBV5-1 with TRBJ1-1, with D hard to call. This CDR3 region has 13 residues. V lost 3 bases to trimming and J lost 5 bases, with 11 bases between them. Germline CDR1 reads SGHRS; CDR2 reads YFSETQ. DNA of the CDR3: TGCGCCAGCAGCTCGGACCGCGCGACTGAAGCTTTCTTT. Protein: CASSSDRATEAFF. The whole variable domain, filled in from reference TRBV5-1 and TRBJ1-1, reads KAGVTQTPRYLIKTRGQQVTLSCSPISGHRSVSWYQQTPGQGLQFLFEYFSETQRNKGNFPGRFSGRQFSNSRSEMNVSTLELGDSALYLCASSSDRATEAFFGQGTRLTVV.

The V and J genes are TRBV19 and TRBJ1-1, with D perhaps TRBD1 (5 bases). The germline CDR1 and CDR2 sequences are LNHDA and SQIVND (reference sequence). V lost 3 bases and J 1 base, leaving 18 bases between the germline ends. The CDR3 has 17 residues. Here the CDR3 reads CASSISFSGAGNTEAFF. CDR3 nucleotides: TGTGCCAGTAGTATTTCGTTCAGCGGGGCAGGGAACACTGAAGCTTTCTTT. Full variable domain (remainder filled in from reference TRBV19 and TRBJ1-1): DGGITQSPKYLFRKEGQNVTLSCEQNLNHDAMYWYRQDPGQGLRLIYYSQIVNDFQKGDIAEGYSVSREKKESFPLTVTSAQKNPTAFYLCASSISFSGAGNTEAFFGQGTRLTVV.

This clone was observed once. V and J are TRBV5-1 and TRBJ2-5; TRBD1 agrees at 7 bases. Near its end, the DNA agrees better with TRBJ2-7, so the J call may be wrong. This CDR3 is built from 14 residues. Looked up from germline, CDR1 is SGHRS and CDR2 is YFSETQ. DNA of the CDR3: TGCGCCAGCAGCCTAGGGGGCACAGCGAACGAGCAGTACTTC. Translation gives CASSLGGTANEQYF.

This clone was detected a few times. The gene calls are TRBV2 and TRBJ1-1, with D uncertain. The CDR3 totals 14 residues. Germline V gene sequence: CDR1 SNHLY, CDR2 FYNNEI. Trimming stripped 5 bases from V and 2 bases from J, with 12 bases between. DNA of the CDR3: TGTGCCAGCAGTACTTCCCTTTATAACACTGAAGCTTTCTTT. Translation: CASSTSLYNTEAFF.

The V gene is TRBV21-1, the J gene TRBJ2-5; the table's D call TRBD1 went unverified against the DNA. TRBV21-1 is a documented pseudogene. The CDR3 length is 15 residues. Here the CDR3 reads CASSKEVGAPRTQYF. CDR3 DNA: TGTGCCAGCAGCAAAGAAGTAGGGGCCCCCAGGACCCAGTACTTC.

J is TRBJ2-5 and V is TRBV5-1; 8 nucleotides line up with TRBD1. Germline V CDR1 and CDR2: SGHRS, YFSETQ. The CDR3 extends over 13 amino acids. J gave up 3 bases and V 4 bases, and 2 bases lay outside the gene matches. The CDR3 region is CASSRGQEETQYF. DNA for the CDR3: TGCGCCAGCAGCAGGGGACAGGAAGAGACCCAGTACTTC. The variable domain in full, completed from reference TRBV5-1 and TRBJ2-5, reads KAGVTQTPRYLIKTRGQQVTLSCSPISGHRSVSWYQQTPGQGLQFLFEYFSETQRNKGNFPGRFSGRQFSNSRSEMNVSTLELGDSALYLCASSRGQEETQYFGPGTRLLVL.

The chain links TRBV7-9 to TRBJ2-7; TRBD1 agrees at 7 bases. Trimming cost V 8 bases and J 0 bases; bases outside gene matches: 4. The CDR3 extends over 13 amino acids. Germline V gives CDR1 SEHNR, CDR2 FQNEAQ (reference sequence). The CDR3 loop reads CASRDRTSYEQYF. The CDR3 DNA follows: TGTGCCAGCCGGGACAGAACCTCCTACGAGCAGTACTTC. Full variable domain (rest looked up from reference TRBV7-9 and TRBJ2-7): DTGVSQNPRHKITKRGQNVTFRCDPISEHNRLYWYRQTLGQGPEFLTYFQNEAQLEKSRLLSDRFSAERPKGSFSTLEIQRTEQGDSAMYLCASRDRTSYEQYFGPGTRLTVT.

The rearrangement links TRBV6-1 to TRBJ2-7; D ambiguous. The germline V and J ends were trimmed by 1 base and 0 bases, with 7 bases remaining between them. This CDR3 is 14 amino acids long. CDR1 is MNHNS, CDR2 SASEGT, per germline. The CDR3 DNA follows: TGTGCCAGCAGTGAAGGTGACCCCTCCTACGAGCAGTACTTC. The encoded protein is CASSEGDPSYEQYF.

This clone came up once. The V and J genes are TRBV9 and TRBJ2-3; 10 bases align to TRBD2. Trimming removed 0 bases from V and 1 base from J; junction bases left unmatched: 5. Germline V gives CDR1 SGDLS, CDR2 YYNGEE. This CDR3 spans 17 amino acids. The DNA for the CDR3 is TGTGCCAGCAGCGTAGGCCCCGGGACTAGCGGCACAGATACGCAGTATTTT. This sequence encodes CASSVGPGTSGTDTQYF.

The chain carries TRBV5-1 and TRBJ2-2; D possibly matches TRBD1 or TRBD2 (6 bases each). The CDR3 runs 15 residues. The V and J ends lost 6 bases and 7 bases respectively, with 19 bases between them. The germline gives CDR1 SGHRS, CDR2 YFSETQ. This CDR3 reads CASNPLPGADGELFF. The CDR3, as DNA: TGCGCCAGCAACCCCCTCCCGGGGGCGGACGGGGAGCTGTTTTTT.

This clone was recorded only once. The chain joins TRBV28 to TRBJ1-1; 9 bases are shared with TRBD1. V lost 4 bases and J lost 8; bases outside the gene matches: 5. The germline V gene has CDR1 MDHEN and CDR2 SYDVKM. The CDR3 contains 13 residues. CDR3 sequence (DNA): TGTGCCAGCAGTTACGGACAGGGGAGAGAAGCTTTCTTT. Translating it yields CASSYGQGREAFF.

This chain connects TRBV27 to TRBJ2-5; D may be TRBD1 (6 bases). The CDR3 loop spans 13 amino acids. Germline V gene lookup returns CDR1 MNHEY and CDR2 SMNVEV (reference sequence). V shed 6 bases and J shed 5 bases, with 13 bases lying between them. The CDR3 sequence is CASSLDRLETQYF. The CDR3 bases are TGTGCCAGCAGCCTGGACAGATTGGAGACCCAGTACTTC.

V gene TRBV10-1 combines with J gene TRBJ1-5, with TRBD1 as a possible D gene (5 bases). The CDR3 is 14 residues long. Germline assignment: CDR1 WNHNN and CDR2 SYGVQD (reference sequence). The V and J ends lost 6 bases and 1 base respectively, with 10 bases between them. DNA for the CDR3: TGCGCCAGCAGAAGAGACAGAAGCAATCAGCCCCAGCATTTT. Translating it yields CASRRDRSNQPQHF.

For the CDR3, the DNA is TGTGCCAGCAGCTTGGGCAGGGGGCCGATGGCTTTCTTT. Its protein product is CASSLGRGPMAFF. The chain couples TRBV7-9 to TRBJ1-1, with 8 bases matching TRBD1. Germline assignment: CDR1 SEHNR and CDR2 FQNEAQ (reference sequence). J was trimmed by 11 bases and V by 3 bases; bases with no gene match: 8. This CDR3 comprises 13 residues.

The chain employs TRBV9 and TRBJ2-5; TRBD1 matches 7 bases. Germline assignment: CDR1 SGDLS and CDR2 YYNGEE. The CDR3 spans 15 residues. Trimming took 3 bases from V and 2 from J; bases not matched to a gene: 7. As DNA, the CDR3 is TGTGCCAGCAGCGCACAGGGACAGCCACAAGAGACCCAGTACTTC. Translating it yields CASSAQGQPQETQYF.

This clone has more than one count but fewer than ten. The CDR3 sequence is CASSLLRDTDRKQYF. CDR3 nucleotide sequence: TGTGCCAGCAGCCTCCTCCGGGACACCGATCGGAAGCAGTACTTC. The chain links TRBV5-4 to TRBJ2-7, with D possibly being TRBD1 (6 bases). Germline CDR1 is SGHNT and CDR2 is YYREEE (reference sequence). This CDR3 comprises 15 residues. V was pared by 4 bases and J by 8 bases, with 22 bases between.

V and J are TRBV6-4 and TRBJ2-7; 13 bases line up with TRBD2. The ends lost 6 bases at V and 1 base at J; junction bases unmatched: 15. Germline CDR1 and CDR2: MRHNA and SNTAGT. CDR3 length equals 19 residues. The CDR3 DNA is TGTGCCAGCAGGATGGGACTAGCGGGATCTCAGGTCCGATCCTACGAGCAGTACTTC. Translated: CASRMGLAGSQVRSYEQYF.

This clone was detected only once. V gene TRBV2 combines with J gene TRBJ2-7, with 10 bases fitting TRBD1. Trimming cost V 8 bases and J 3 bases; bases outside gene matches: 4. The germline CDR1 and CDR2 sequences are SNHLY and FYNNEI. This CDR3 is built from 13 residues. CDR3 sequence: CASGGQGDYEQYF. The CDR3 DNA follows: TGTGCCAGCGGCGGACAGGGGGACTACGAGCAGTACTTC.

The chain has TRBV19 and TRBJ2-3, with D unclear. Germline V gene lookup returns CDR1 LNHDA and CDR2 SQIVND (reference sequence). The CDR3 has 16 amino acids. The V end lost 1 base, the J end lost 0 bases, and 11 bases lay between the germline ends. The CDR3 region is CASSIGWQPSTDTQYF. The CDR3 DNA reads TGTGCCAGTAGTATAGGATGGCAGCCCAGCACAGATACGCAGTATTTT.

V and J are TRBV18 and TRBJ1-2, with a tentative D call TRBD1 (6 bases). V was shortened by 8 bases and J by 6 bases, with 22 bases between the two germline ends. Germline CDR1 and CDR2: KGHSH and LQKENI. The CDR3 covers 15 residues. CDR3 amino acids: CASLRGAQVIDGYTF. The CDR3 bases are TGTGCCAGCCTCCGGGGGGCGCAGGTCATTGATGGCTACACCTTC. Variable domain in full (rest from reference TRBV18 and TRBJ1-2): NAGVMQNPRHLVRRRGQEARLRCSPMKGHSHVYWYRQLPEEGLKFMVYLQKENIIDESGMPKERFSAEFPKEGPSILRIQQVVRGDSAAYFCASLRGAQVIDGYTFGSGTRLTVV.

This clone is a singleton in its sample. The chain recombines TRBV2 with TRBJ2-7; the match to TRBD1 covers 9 bases. J lost 2 bases, V lost 4 bases, and 3 bases had no gene match. Germline V gene lookup returns CDR1 SNHLY and CDR2 FYNNEI. The CDR3 is 14 amino acids. In DNA, the CDR3 is TGTGCCAGCAGTGGGGGGACAGGGCCCTACGAGCAGTACTTC. Its translation: CASSGGTGPYEQYF.

The chain has TRBV19 and TRBJ1-5; D might be TRBD1 (5 bases). The length of the CDR3 is 14 residues. Trimming took off 9 bases at V and 1 base at J, with 13 bases between the two ends. Germline V lookup: CDR1 LNHDA, CDR2 SQIVND (reference sequence). The CDR3 DNA reads TGTGCCAGCCGAACCACAGGAAGCAATCAGCCCCAGCATTTT. This sequence encodes CASRTTGSNQPQHF.